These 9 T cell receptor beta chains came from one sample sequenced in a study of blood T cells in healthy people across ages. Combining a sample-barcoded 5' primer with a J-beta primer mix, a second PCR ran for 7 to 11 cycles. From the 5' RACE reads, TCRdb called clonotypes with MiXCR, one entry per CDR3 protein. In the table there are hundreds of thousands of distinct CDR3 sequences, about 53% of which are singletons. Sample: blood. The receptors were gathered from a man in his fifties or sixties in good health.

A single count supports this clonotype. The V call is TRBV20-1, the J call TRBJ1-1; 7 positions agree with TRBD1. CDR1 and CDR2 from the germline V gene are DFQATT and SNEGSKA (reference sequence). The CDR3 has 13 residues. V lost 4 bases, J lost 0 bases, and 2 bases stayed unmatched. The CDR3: CSAKGQMNTEAFF. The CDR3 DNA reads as TGCAGTGCTAAGGGACAGATGAACACTGAAGCTTTCTTT.

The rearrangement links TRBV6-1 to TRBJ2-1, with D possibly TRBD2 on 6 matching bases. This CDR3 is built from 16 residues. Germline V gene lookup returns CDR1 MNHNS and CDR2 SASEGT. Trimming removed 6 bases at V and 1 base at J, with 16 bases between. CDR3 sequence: CASSPRRDLSYNEQFF. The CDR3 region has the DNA TGTGCCAGCAGCCCCCGCCGGGACTTATCCTACAATGAGCAGTTCTTC.

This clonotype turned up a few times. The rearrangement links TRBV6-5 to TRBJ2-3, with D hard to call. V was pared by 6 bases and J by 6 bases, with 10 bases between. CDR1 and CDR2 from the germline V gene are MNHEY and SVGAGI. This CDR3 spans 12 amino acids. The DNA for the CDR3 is TGTGCCAGCAGCCCTAACTCGGATACGCAGTATTTT. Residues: CASSPNSDTQYF.

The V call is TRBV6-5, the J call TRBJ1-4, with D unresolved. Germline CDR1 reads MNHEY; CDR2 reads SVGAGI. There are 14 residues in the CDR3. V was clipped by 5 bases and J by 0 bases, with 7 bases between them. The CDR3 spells CASSPSATNEKLFF. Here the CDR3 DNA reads TGTGCCAGCAGTCCCTCAGCAACTAATGAAAAACTGTTTTTT.

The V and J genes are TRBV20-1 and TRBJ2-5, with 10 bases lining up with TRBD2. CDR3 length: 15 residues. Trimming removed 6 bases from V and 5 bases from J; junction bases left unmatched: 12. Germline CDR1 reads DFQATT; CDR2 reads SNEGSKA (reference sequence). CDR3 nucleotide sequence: TGCAGTGCAAAGCCCAGCGGGGGGGCGGATGAGACCCAGTACTTC. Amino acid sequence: CSAKPSGGADETQYF.

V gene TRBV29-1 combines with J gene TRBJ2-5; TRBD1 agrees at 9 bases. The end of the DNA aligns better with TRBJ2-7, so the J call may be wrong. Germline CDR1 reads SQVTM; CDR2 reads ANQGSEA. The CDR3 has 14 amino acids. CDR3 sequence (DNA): TGCAGCGCCACAACGACAGGGGGAGGCAACGAGCAGTACTTC. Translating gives CSATTTGGGNEQYF.

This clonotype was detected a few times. CDR3 bases: TGCGCCAGCAGCGTTAGCGGGGGGGGTGCAAATGAGCAGTTCTTC. Translating it yields CASSVSGGGANEQFF. The chain has TRBV5-1 and TRBJ2-1; the match to TRBD2 covers 11 bases. The CDR3 contains 15 residues. With V trimmed by 4 bases and J by 7 bases, 7 bases remained unmatched. Germline CDR1 is SGHRS and CDR2 is YFSETQ. Supplemented by reference TRBV5-1 and TRBJ2-1, the full variable domain reads KAGVTQTPRYLIKTRGQQVTLSCSPISGHRSVSWYQQTPGQGLQFLFEYFSETQRNKGNFPGRFSGRQFSNSRSEMNVSTLELGDSALYLCASSVSGGGANEQFFGPGTRLTVL.

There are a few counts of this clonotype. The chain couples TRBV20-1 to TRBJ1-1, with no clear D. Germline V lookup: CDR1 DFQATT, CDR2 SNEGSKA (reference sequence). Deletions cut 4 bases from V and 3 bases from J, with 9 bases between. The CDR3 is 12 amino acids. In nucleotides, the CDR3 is TGCAGTGCTACCGGAGGCTACACTGAAGCTTTCTTT. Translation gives CSATGGYTEAFF.

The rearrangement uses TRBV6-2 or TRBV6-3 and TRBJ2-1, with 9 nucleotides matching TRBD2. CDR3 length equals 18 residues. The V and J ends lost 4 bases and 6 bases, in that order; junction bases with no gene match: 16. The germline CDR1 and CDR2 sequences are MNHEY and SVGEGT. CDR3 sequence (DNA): TGTGCCAGCAGTTCCTTTTTAGCGGGGGCGACTGAGTCCAATGAGCAGTTCTTC. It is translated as CASSSFLAGATESNEQFF.